The source of this TCR beta chain is a study of T cell responses to AZD1222 COVID-19 vaccine listed by TCRdb under 2021. Study-wide context: A total of about 230 trial participants underwent TCR sequencing, of whom 207 received two doses of AZD1222 and approximately 25 received two doses of the MenACWY control vaccine. Trial participants were enrolled by age into subgroups of 18-55, 56-69 and 70-plus years, and 148, 28 and 57 TCR-sequenced participants, respectively, were included in these subgroups.

The full study reports these points: Vaccine-associated CD4 TCRs spanned the whole spike protein, with dominant responses in regions 160-218 and 743-854. Spike-specific TCR breadth and depth rose significantly after two AZD1222 doses compared with day 0 and with MenACWY recipients. Because no day 14 peak-response samples were available, the repertoires could be characterized only after the peak T cell response. Epitopes outside the regions mutated in the B.1.351 and B.1.1.7 variants were reportedly recognized by nearly half of the unique spike-specific TCRs. Conclusions about previously exposed vaccinees are limited because only a handful of AZD1222 recipients were SARS-CoV-2 seropositive at baseline. In the small 56-69-year group, the increase in depth fell short of significance, most likely because of low power. Participants were mostly white British and included more females than males, and it was suggested by the authors that clonal diversity may have been underestimated.

From its cysteine to its phenylalanine, the CDR3 spans 11 amino acids. Only the CDR3 part of the read is kept: 33 bases, read in frame from the first base. Trimming removed 4 bases from V and 6 bases from J, leaving 9 bases between the germline ends. CDR1 and CDR2, looked up from the germline V gene, are SQVTM and ANQGSEA. The CDR3 regions of human TCRbeta chains were analyzed by immunosequencing. In the source study's methods: TCRs in the repertoires were compared against a reference library of SARS-CoV-2-specific TCRs that had been generated with the MIRA antigen-specificity platform. Breadth meant the fraction of unique TCRs that were SARS-CoV-2-associated, whereas depth meant the fraction of total T cells that were SARS-CoV-2-associated. Using the MIRA data, every spike-specific TCR was mapped to the spike region that the TCR reacted to and assigned to either a CD4 or a CD8 class. Log10-transformed breadth and depth values were compared by one-way ANOVA with Sidak's multiple comparisons tests. The clones in this table, taken by TCRdb from immuneACCESS, are in-frame only. Not every clone is retained; where verified, under half of the shortfall comes from an unresolved V gene, and the cause of the rest is unknown. The DNA gave D and trimming, while V, J and clone size come from that table. This sample gives roughly 190,000 clones in total; 91% of them show up just once. The ten most abundant clones make up 1.5% to 2% of the sample.

As regards this clone: Its specific antigen is unknown. Base qualities were left out, and no much larger clone turns up one base away.

The time point label for this specimen denotes: about 28 days (+/-7) after the second vaccine dose. AZD1222 recipients whose second dose came at about 4 weeks and those whose second dose came at about 12 weeks were combined into one group, since spike-specific TCR depth and breadth did not differ between the two schedules. Vaccinee samples came from UK trials COV001 and COV002, including a single-blind randomized controlled phase 2/3 trial of AZD1222 (ChAdOx1 nCoV-19) in healthy adults. For TCRbeta chain sequencing, PBMC samples were collected from trial participants at day 0 and at day 28 after the second dose.

The chain employs TRBV29-1 and TRBJ1-2, with TRBD1 perhaps the D gene, on 6 matching bases. The source was peripheral blood, collected 28 days after the second AZD1222 dose. This receptor was taken from an adult who received the AZD1222 COVID-19 vaccine. The nucleotide sequence is given as TGCAGCGTTGGGAGGGGGGATGGCTACACCTTC. This encodes CSVGRGDGYTF.